Listed here are 14 T cell receptor beta chains from one sample, sequenced in a study of blood T cell repertoires in COVID-19. Sequencing was performed with immunoSEQ multiplex PCR; in TCRdb, only in-frame clones are kept and a portion is missing. The table lists 60,000 to 90,000 clones, 73% of them singletons. Sample: peripheral blood. The receptors come from a man aged 55-75 years with acute or convalescent COVID-19.

There are a few counts of this clone. This chain uses TRBV21-1 with TRBJ2-7; the table's D gene call, TRBD1, was not cross checked with the DNA. TRBV21-1 is classified as a pseudogene. The CDR3 has 18 residues. The CDR3 region has the DNA TGTGCCAGCAGCACCGCAACTCGACAGGGGTCCTTCTCCTACGAGCAGTACGTC. Protein sequence: CASSTATRQGSFSYEQYV.

This chain joins TRBV19 and TRBJ1-5; no clear D gene. This CDR3 is 15 amino acids long. The V end was cut by 7 bases, the J end by 0 bases, with 13 bases between. The germline V gene has CDR1 LNHDA and CDR2 SQIVND (reference sequence). CDR3 sequence reads: CASTPPGDSNQPQHF. The CDR3 DNA is TGTGCCAGTACCCCCCCGGGAGATAGCAATCAGCCCCAGCATTTT.

The sample holds a few counts of this clone. V and J are TRBV5-4 and TRBJ2-7; 7 positions match TRBD2. This CDR3 is built from 13 residues. Germline V lookup: CDR1 SGHNT, CDR2 YYREEE (reference sequence). V shed 2 bases and J 5 bases; nucleotides not matched to a gene: 4. The CDR3 spells CASSFGGRDEQYV. CDR3 DNA sequence: TGTGCCAGCAGCTTTGGGGGGAGGGACGAGCAGTACGTC.

The CDR3 here is CASSLGTTYEQYF. CDR3 nucleotides: TGTGCCAGCAGCTTAGGTACAACCTACGAGCAGTACTTC. This chain connects TRBV11-1 to TRBJ2-7, with unresolved D. Per germline, CDR1 SGHAT and CDR2 FQDESV (reference sequence). The length of the CDR3 is 13 residues. V lost 1 base and J lost 2, with 6 bases in between.

This sequence joins TRBV6-4 and TRBJ2-7; 7 bases map to TRBD1. Germline-derived CDR1 and CDR2 are MRHNA and SNTAGT. V trimming: 10 bases; J trimming: 2 bases; junction bases outside the gene matches: 8. This CDR3 has 13 residues. CDR3 in DNA: TGTGCCACTACACGGGACAGACCCTACGAGCAGTACGTC. Translation: CATTRDRPYEQYV.

The V and J genes are TRBV5-1 and TRBJ2-3; 9 positions match TRBD2. V shed 0 bases, J shed 5 bases, and the junction held 10 bases outside the gene matches. CDR1 is SGHRS, CDR2 YFSETQ, per germline. The CDR3 contains 17 residues. This chain's CDR3 is CASSLDGGRAQGDTQYF. The CDR3 DNA sequence: TGCGCCAGCAGCTTGGACGGCGGGAGGGCCCAGGGAGATACGCAGTATTTT.

The gene calls are TRBV5-1 and TRBJ2-1; 13 nucleotides agree with TRBD2. The CDR3 runs 15 residues. Germline CDR1 and CDR2: SGHRS and YFSETQ. V lost 4 bases and J lost 8; bases outside the gene matches: 6. Here the CDR3 reads CASSVGLAGDYEQFF. DNA for the CDR3: TGCGCCAGCAGCGTCGGACTAGCGGGAGATTATGAGCAGTTCTTC.

The CDR3 DNA reads TGTGCCAGCATAGTCGGAGCGGGAGTATTTCAGGCTGAGCAGTTCTTC. As protein: CASIVGAGVFQAEQFF. V is TRBV6-6 and J is TRBJ2-1; 8 positions match TRBD2. Germline assignment: CDR1 MNHNY and CDR2 SVGAGI (reference sequence). This CDR3 is 16 amino acids long. V lost 7 bases to trimming and J lost 9 bases; unmatched junction nucleotides: 17.

V is TRBV11-3 and J is TRBJ2-7; TRBD1 matches at 8 bases. CDR1 is SGHNT and CDR2 is YENEEA in the germline V gene. The trim removed 1 base at V and 9 bases at J, leaving 8 bases unmatched. The CDR3 has 14 amino acids. The CDR3 DNA is TGTGCCAGCAGCTTAGCAGGGGGCGAAGTAGTGCAGTACTTC. Translated, it gives CASSLAGGEVVQYF.

The chain employs TRBV6-5 and TRBJ1-1; TRBD1 might be the D (6 bases). CDR1 is MNHEY, CDR2 SVGAGI, per germline. Trimming left V 6 bases short and J 4 bases short, with 18 bases between. The CDR3 length is 15 residues. The CDR3 here is CASRRGLGSGTEAFF. CDR3 nucleotide sequence: TGTGCCAGCAGGAGGGGGTTGGGGTCGGGCACTGAAGCTTTCTTT.

This clone occurred a few times. V gene TRBV30 combines with J gene TRBJ1-3; possible D gene TRBD1, 5 bases. The CDR3 has 13 residues. V shed 2 bases and J shed 8 bases, with 13 bases lying between them. Germline CDR1 GTSNPN, CDR2 SVGIG (reference sequence). This CDR3 reads CAWSPGEGDTIYF. CDR3 nucleotide sequence: TGTGCCTGGAGTCCAGGCGAAGGGGACACCATATATTTT.

The CDR3 DNA follows: TGTGCCAGCAGTGAAGCGTTCGTCAGCTCCTACGAGCAGTACTTC. This sequence encodes CASSEAFVSSYEQYF. This rearrangement joins TRBV6-1 to TRBJ2-7; no reliable D call. Germline CDR1 and CDR2: MNHNS and SASEGT. The CDR3 contains 15 residues. The V gene lost 0 bases and the J gene lost 0 bases, with 9 bases spanning the gap.

The chain employs TRBV27 and TRBJ2-2; the match to TRBD2 covers 11 bases. The V segment lost 5 bases and the J segment 2 bases; nucleotides outside the gene matches: 7. CDR3 size: 17 residues. Germline-derived CDR1 and CDR2 are MNHEY and SMNVEV (reference sequence). CDR3 protein: CASSNRRLAGNTGELFF. DNA of the CDR3: TGTGCCAGCAGTAACAGACGACTAGCGGGAAACACCGGGGAGCTGTTTTTT.

The rearrangement joins TRBV6-5 to TRBJ2-2, with D perhaps TRBD2 (6 bases). The CDR3 is 16 residues long. Germline assignment: CDR1 MNHEY and CDR2 SVGAGI. Trimming shortened V by 4 bases and J by 7 bases, and 19 bases separated the two germline ends. This CDR3 is CASSSSYGRLDGELFF. CDR3 nucleotides: TGTGCCAGCAGTTCCTCTTACGGGAGATTGGACGGGGAGCTGTTTTTT.